This T cell receptor beta chain originates from a study of Graves' ophthalmopathy and Graves' hyperthyroidism. TCR beta CDR3 regions were amplified from RNA transcripts. First-round RT-PCR relied on HTBI primers, and a second-round multiplex PCR came next. One entry per CDR3 protein results from TCRdb running MiXCR on the multiplex PCR reads. Among 680,000 or so distinct CDR3 sequences, 22% were seen once, and the ten largest hold roughly 6.9%. The germline CDR1 and CDR2 sequences are SGHRS and YFSETQ. Trimming pared 4 bases from V and 5 bases from J, leaving 18 bases between. CDR3 length: 15 amino acids. Cases classed as stable hyperthyroidism had no ophthalmopathy within 18 months of follow-up. Broader study findings: Blood contained most expanded thyroid clonotypes exceeding 0.001 frequency.

This clonotype occurred many times. Its antigen is undetermined. The sequenced sample was peripheral blood. This TCR derives from a woman under 30 with stable Graves' hyperthyroidism. Some clones in this sample may be carry-over from other donors' samples. The V call is TRBV5-1, the J call TRBJ1-2; D is unresolved. The CDR3 DNA reads as TGCGCCAGCAGCCCGTCCGTGCCTGACTTGTATGGCTACACCTTC. This codes for CASSPSVPDLYGYTF. The full variable domain, rest sourced from reference TRBV5-1 and TRBJ1-2, is KAGVTQTPRYLIKTRGQQVTLSCSPISGHRSVSWYQQTPGQGLQFLFEYFSETQRNKGNFPGRFSGRQFSNSRSEMNVSTLELGDSALYLCASSPSVPDLYGYTFGSGTRLTVV.